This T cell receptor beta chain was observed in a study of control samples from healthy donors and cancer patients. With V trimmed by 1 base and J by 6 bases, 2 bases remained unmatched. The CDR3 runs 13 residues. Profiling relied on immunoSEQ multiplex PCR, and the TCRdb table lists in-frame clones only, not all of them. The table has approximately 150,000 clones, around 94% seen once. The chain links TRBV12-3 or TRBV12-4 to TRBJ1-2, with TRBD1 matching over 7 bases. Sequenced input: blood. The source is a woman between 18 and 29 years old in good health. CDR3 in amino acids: CASSLGTGNGYTF. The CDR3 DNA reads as TGTGCCAGCAGTTTAGGGACAGGAAATGGCTACACCTTC.